The 18 T cell receptor beta chains reported below all come from one sample, sequenced in a study of preoperative IRX-2 immunotherapy in early breast cancer. Regarding treatment: preoperative locoregional IRX-2 cytokine immunotherapy. Method: immunoSEQ multiplex PCR; TCRdb's copy keeps in-frame clones and lacks some. The data contain over 30,000 clones, about nine tenths of them seen just once; the ten biggest clones take up around 1.6%. The input for sequencing was tumor tissue, taken after IRX-2 immunotherapy. The receptors were sampled from a human donor with breast cancer.

This clone was observed a single time. The chain recombines TRBV11-3 with TRBJ2-7, with 7 bases matching TRBD2. The CDR3 is 14 residues long. Germline lookup yields CDR1 SGHNT and CDR2 YENEEA. The junction had 6 bases not matched to a gene; V was cut back by 3 bases and J by 4 bases. CDR3 in DNA: TGTGCCAGCAGCTTTGGCCTAGCGGAGTACGAGCAGTACTTC. It yields the protein CASSFGLAEYEQYF.

This clone came up once. The chain has TRBV6-8 and TRBJ1-1; 8 bases match TRBD1. The CDR3 runs 15 residues. Germline CDR1 reads MNHGY; CDR2 reads SAAAGT. Germline trimming cut 5 bases from V and 5 bases from J; bases unmatched to any gene: 10. CDR3 region: CASSLASGGKTEAFF. CDR3 nucleotides: TGTGCCAGCAGTCTCGCTTCAGGGGGCAAGACTGAAGCTTTCTTT.

The V and J genes are TRBV15 and TRBJ2-2, with TRBD2 as a possible D gene (6 bases). Trimming took 0 bases from V and 4 from J, leaving 12 bases between them. This CDR3 spans 16 amino acids. Germline CDR1 reads LNHNV; CDR2 reads YYDKDF (reference sequence). CDR3 amino acids: CATSRDQTGATGELFF. The CDR3 DNA is TGTGCCACCAGCAGAGATCAAACGGGAGCCACCGGGGAGCTGTTTTTT.

The J gene is TRBJ2-3, the V gene TRBV6-8; TRBD1 might be the D (6 bases). From germline, CDR1 is MNHGY and CDR2 SAAAGT. The CDR3 covers 15 residues. The V end lost 5 bases, the J end lost 2 bases, and 14 bases lay between the germline ends. The CDR3 DNA follows: TGTGCCAGCAGTGAGTGGACAGCAAACACAGATACGCAGTATTTT. Protein: CASSEWTANTDTQYF.

The rearrangement uses TRBV19 and TRBJ1-4; D is ambiguous. The CDR3 extends over 15 amino acids. Germline CDR1 and CDR2: LNHDA and SQIVND (reference sequence). The V end was cut by 1 base, the J end by 0 bases, with 6 bases between. The CDR3 DNA reads as TGTGCCAGTAGTATAGTGGGCGCAACTAATGAAAAACTGTTTTTT. Translating it yields CASSIVGATNEKLFF. Full variable domain (remainder filled in from reference TRBV19 and TRBJ1-4): DGGITQSPKYLFRKEGQNVTLSCEQNLNHDAMYWYRQDPGQGLRLIYYSQIVNDFQKGDIAEGYSVSREKKESFPLTVTSAQKNPTAFYLCASSIVGATNEKLFFGSGTQLSVL.

The chain links TRBV10-2 to TRBJ1-5; D perhaps matches TRBD1 (5 bases). The CDR3 totals 14 residues. Trimming shortened V by 5 bases and J by 6 bases, and 14 bases separated the two germline ends. Per germline, CDR1 WSHSY and CDR2 SAAADI. CDR3: CASSSVGGSQPQHF. The CDR3 DNA reads TGCGCCAGCAGTTCGGTGGGGGGAAGTCAGCCCCAGCATTTT.

The chain joins TRBV12-1 to TRBJ2-1; the table's D call, TRBD2, was not checked against the DNA. TRBV12-1 is listed as a pseudogene. The CDR3 covers 14 residues. The CDR3 nucleotides are TGTGCCAGCAGCCTGGACTCGGATGCCCGAGAGCAGTTCTTC. It specifies CASSLDSDAREQFF.

The chain recombines TRBV5-1 with TRBJ1-1; 7 bases are shared with TRBD1. Trimming cost V 1 base and J 1 base; bases outside gene matches: 1. The CDR3 is 14 amino acids. In germline, CDR1 is SGHRS, CDR2 YFSETQ. For the CDR3, the DNA is TGCGCCAGCAGCTTGAACAGGGGGAACACTGAAGCTTTCTTT. It encodes CASSLNRGNTEAFF.

The chain combines TRBV28 with TRBJ1-1, with TRBD1 matching 9 bases. This CDR3 is 16 amino acids long. Germline V gene sequence: CDR1 MDHEN, CDR2 SYDVKM. Trimming took 8 bases from V and 4 from J; bases not matched to a gene: 14. DNA of the CDR3: TGTGCCAGCCGGTTAGGACAGGGGCTCTCGGTCACTGAAGCTTTCTTT. This translates into CASRLGQGLSVTEAFF. Combining the CDR3 with reference TRBV28 and TRBJ1-1 gives the whole variable domain DVKVTQSSRYLVKRTGEKVFLECVQDMDHENMFWYRQDPGLGLRLIYFSYDVKMKEKGDIPEGYSVSREKKERFSLILESASTNQTSMYLCASRLGQGLSVTEAFFGQGTRLTVV.

The chain is built from TRBV19 and TRBJ1-1, with D perhaps matching TRBD1 (6 bases). Germline V gene sequence: CDR1 LNHDA, CDR2 SQIVND (reference sequence). Trimming stripped 4 bases from V and 0 bases from J, with 15 bases between. This CDR3 region has 16 residues. The CDR3 protein is CASSKPWTVMNTEAFF. CDR3 sequence (DNA): TGTGCCAGTAGTAAACCTTGGACAGTGATGAACACTGAAGCTTTCTTT.

The chain is built from TRBV11-3 and TRBJ1-5; no definite D call. Germline CDR1 reads SGHNT; CDR2 reads YENEEA. This CDR3 region has 14 residues. Deletions cut 5 bases from V and 5 bases from J, with 13 bases between. In DNA form, the CDR3 reads TGTGCCAGCAGCCTCAATTCTCCTCATCAGCCCCAGCATTTT. Residues: CASSLNSPHQPQHF. Full variable domain (outside the CDR3, taken from reference TRBV11-3 and TRBJ1-5): EAGVVQSPRYKIIEKKQPVAFWCNPISGHNTLYWYLQNLGQGPELLIRYENEEAVDDSQLPKDRFSAERLKGVDSTLKIQPAELGDSAVYLCASSLNSPHQPQHFGDGTRLSIL.

The chain is built from TRBV6-8 and TRBJ1-1, with unresolved D. With 6 bases removed from V and 0 bases from J, the gap between germline ends came to 5 bases. The CDR3 is 12 residues long. Germline loops: CDR1 MNHGY, CDR2 SAAAGT. The CDR3 loop reads CASSEMNTEAFF. CDR3 nucleotides: TGTGCCAGCAGCGAGATGAACACTGAAGCTTTCTTT.

The chain has TRBV15 and TRBJ2-2, with a weak D call TRBD2 (6 bases). Deletions cut 3 bases from V and 5 bases from J, with 10 bases between. Germline CDR1 LNHNV, CDR2 YYDKDF (reference sequence). CDR3 size: 14 residues. The DNA for the CDR3 is TGTGCCACCAGCAGCCTAGGGAGGACCGGGGAGCTGTTTTTT. It specifies CATSSLGRTGELFF.

The chain recombines TRBV5-1 with TRBJ2-2; D remains unclear. Germline loops: CDR1 SGHRS, CDR2 YFSETQ. The CDR3 totals 16 residues. V was clipped by 3 bases and J by 1 base, with 13 bases between them. CDR3 DNA sequence: TGCGCCAGCAGCTCGCGTGCAGGCCGGAACACCGGGGAGCTGTTTTTT. It translates to CASSSRAGRNTGELFF. Full variable domain (outside the CDR3, taken from reference TRBV5-1 and TRBJ2-2): KAGVTQTPRYLIKTRGQQVTLSCSPISGHRSVSWYQQTPGQGLQFLFEYFSETQRNKGNFPGRFSGRQFSNSRSEMNVSTLELGDSALYLCASSSRAGRNTGELFFGEGSRLTVL.

This chain uses TRBV11-3 with TRBJ2-2; TRBD2 aligns across 8 bases. The length of the CDR3 is 16 residues. CDR1 and CDR2 from the germline V gene are SGHNT and YENEEA. V lost 5 bases, J lost 4 bases, and 9 bases stayed unmatched. Written as DNA, the CDR3 is TGTGCCAGCAGCGTTACCGGGACTAGGTCCACCGGGGAGCTGTTTTTT. Its translation: CASSVTGTRSTGELFF.

The J gene is TRBJ1-4, the V gene TRBV28; 10 bases are a match to TRBD1. This CDR3 spans 17 amino acids. Losses at the gene ends were 6 bases for V and 0 bases for J; bases not matched to a gene: 7. Germline CDR1 MDHEN, CDR2 SYDVKM. CDR3 residues: CASRPGQGISTNEKLFF. The CDR3 DNA reads as TGTGCCAGCAGACCGGGACAGGGGATTTCAACTAATGAAAAACTGTTTTTT.

The gene calls are TRBV1 and TRBJ1-1. TRBV1 is a documented pseudogene. CDR3 size: 16 residues. The CDR3 reads CASSHPSRGSSTEAFF. The CDR3, as DNA: TGCGCCAGCAGCCACCCTAGCCGGGGCTCGTCCACTGAAGCTTTCTTT.

The chain links TRBV23-1 to TRBJ2-5, with TRBD2 matching over 9 bases. TRBV23-1 is assigned to the ORF class and has an uncertain function. CDR3 size: 13 residues. J lost 9 bases, V lost 6 bases, and 8 bases had no gene match. DNA of the CDR3: TGCGCCAGCAGCCAAGATCCTAGCGGGGCCCAGTACTTC. Its translation: CASSQDPSGAQYF.